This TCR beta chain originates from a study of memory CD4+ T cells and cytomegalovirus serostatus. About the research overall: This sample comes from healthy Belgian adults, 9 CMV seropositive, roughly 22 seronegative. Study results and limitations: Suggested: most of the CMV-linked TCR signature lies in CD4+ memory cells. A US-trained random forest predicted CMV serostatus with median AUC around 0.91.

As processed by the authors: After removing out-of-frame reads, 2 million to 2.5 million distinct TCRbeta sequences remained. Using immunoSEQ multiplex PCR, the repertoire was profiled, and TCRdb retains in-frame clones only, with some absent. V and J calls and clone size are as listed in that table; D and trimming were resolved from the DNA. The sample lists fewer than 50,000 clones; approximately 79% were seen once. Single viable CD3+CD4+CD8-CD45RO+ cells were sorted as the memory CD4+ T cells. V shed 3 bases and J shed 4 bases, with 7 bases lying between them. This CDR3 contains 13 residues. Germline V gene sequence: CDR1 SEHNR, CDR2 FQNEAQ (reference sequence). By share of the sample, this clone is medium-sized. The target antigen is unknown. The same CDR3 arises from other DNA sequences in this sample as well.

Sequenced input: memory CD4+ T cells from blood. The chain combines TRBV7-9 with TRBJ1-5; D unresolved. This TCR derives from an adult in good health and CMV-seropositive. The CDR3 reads CASSLDENQPQHF. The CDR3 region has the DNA TGTGCCAGCAGCTTGGATGAGAATCAGCCCCAGCATTTT.